This T cell receptor (beta chain) came from a study of T cells and copy number aberrations in small-cell lung cancer (dated by TCRdb to the early 2020s). Context from the whole study: TCR repertoire sequencing was paired with whole-exome sequencing of the same tumor regions to relate T cell metrics to mutations and copy number aberrations. Tumor TCR data existed for around 17 patients, while 15 or so patients had TCR data covering both tumor and normal tissue. The full study reports these points: Tumors had lower T-cell density, richness and clonality than adjacent lung tissue, but the difference in density was not significant. All specimens consisted of formalin-fixed paraffin-embedded tissue, which is known to introduce sequencing artifacts. Because surgical resection is uncommon in small-cell lung cancer, the study was limited by a small sample size, and the findings need validation.

The donors were limited-stage small-cell lung cancer patients whose surgical resection took place in Hangzhou, China, between about 2007 and 2020. All donors had upfront surgery without preoperative chemotherapy or radiotherapy, and none received immunotherapy before or after surgery. Each of the roughly 20 patients in the sequenced cohort was a smoker or a heavy second-hand smoker. Adjacent normal lung tissue was taken at least 2 cm away from the tumor margin, and two pathologists confirmed morphologically that the tissue was free of malignant cells. Multi-region TCR-beta sequencing of resected limited-stage small-cell lung cancers and of tumor-adjacent lung tissue was performed to characterize T cell repertoire heterogeneity. The AllPrep DNA/RNA FFPE Kit (Qiagen) was used to extract genomic DNA from the FFPE tissue. Sequences SGHDT (CDR1) and YYEEEE (CDR2) are obtained from the germline V gene. The CDR3 starts with the cysteine, ends with the phenylalanine, and has 14 residues. Only the CDR3 DNA is retained, 42 bases long and in frame from the first base. The V end loses 2 bases and the J end loses 3 bases, and a stretch of 8 bases separates them.

The immunoSEQ hsTCRB Kit was used with multiplexed V- and J-gene primers to amplify TCR-beta CDR3 regions from genomic DNA. Unique DNA barcodes were added in a second PCR, and samples were pooled together with a negative and a positive control. The pooled TCR-beta libraries were sequenced using a 150-cycle paired-end protocol on an Illumina MiSeq. The study's own analysis went as follows. Raw sequencing data were processed by Adaptive Biotechnologies into a report containing normalized, annotated TCR-beta repertoires. T-cell density was computed as TCR-beta templates normalized to usable DNA, which was estimated by amplifying housekeeping genes. Richness counted unique rearrangements, and clonality was defined as 1 minus Pielou's evenness. TCRdb obtained this table from immuneACCESS and retained in-frame rearrangements with V and J assigned. These tables miss some clones; where compared with another copy, unresolved V genes account for less than half of the shortfall, and the remainder is unexplained. V and J calls and clone size are as listed in that table; D and trimming were resolved from the DNA. The sample table contains around 1,700 clones; only one count was recorded for around four fifths of them. Jointly, the top ten make up roughly 6.2% of the sample.

As concerns this clone: What this receptor recognizes is not known. It has no much larger one-base neighbor in the sample; base qualities were not kept.

Rearrangement joined TRBV5-6 to TRBJ1-4; a weak D assignment points to TRBD1 (5 bases agree). Sequencing input: normal tissue next to the tumor. The TCR originated in a man in his fifties or sixties with small cell lung cancer. The CDR3 protein: CASSFGGANEKLFF. In nucleotide form, the sequence is TGTGCCAGCAGCTTCGGGGGGGCTAATGAAAAACTGTTTTTT.